These T cell receptor beta chains were read from a single sample in a study of blood T cell repertoires in COVID-19. This table comes from immunoSEQ multiplex PCR, and its TCRdb copy is limited to in-frame clones, with some not included. The data hold 180,000 or so clones, with around 79% observed a single time. The sequenced sample was PBMCs or T cells enriched from blood (not recorded which). Receptors were obtained from a man aged 50 or older who had recovered from COVID-19. The CDR3 runs from the conserved cysteine through the conserved F or W. A D gene is named only where the DNA matches it firmly. Some rows have no size entry. The others give once, few or many, or a class for an expanded clone.

>TRBD2|TRBJ2-1|.|TRBV14
TGTGCCAGCAGCCGGCGGGGGGTCTCCAATGAGCAGTTCTTC
CASSRRGVSNEQFF
>TRBD1|TRBJ2-7|many|TRBV5-4
TGTGCCAGCAGCTCGGACAGGGGGGCCTACGAGCAGTACTTC
CASSSDRGAYEQYF
>TRBD1|TRBJ2-7|.|TRBV3-1/TRBV3-2
TGTGCCAGCAGCCCACGGTCGGACAGGGGATACGAGCAGTACTTC
CASSPRSDRGYEQYF
>.|TRBJ2-5|.|TRBV28
TGTGCCAGCAGGGATTGGGGCTTACAGGCCGGAGAGACCCAGTACTTC
CASRDWGLQAGETQYF
>.|TRBJ1-3|.|TRBV5-1
TGCGCCAGCAGCTTGGGGCAGACAATCTCTGGAAACACCATATATTTT
CASSLGQTISGNTIYF
>.|TRBJ2-1|.|TRBV6-5
TGTGCCAGCAGTTACGTAGCGGACGTCTCCTACAATGAGCAGTTCTTC
CASSYVADVSYNEQFF
>TRBD2|TRBJ2-3|.|TRBV14
TGTGCCAGCAGCCGCCTCAGACTAGCGGGAGGGACGGATACGCAGTATTTT
CASSRLRLAGGTDTQYF
>.|TRBJ2-7|.|TRBV21-1
TGTGCCAGCACCCAAAGGGGGAAAGCCTACGAGCAGTACTTC
CASTQRGKAYEQYF
>TRBD2|TRBJ2-6|few|TRBV29-1
TGCAGCGCGGGAGGGACAAGCTGGAGCTCTGGGGCCAACGTCCTGACTTTC
CSAGGTSWSSGANVLTF
>TRBD1|TRBJ2-7|.|TRBV19
TGTGCCAGTAGTTCCACGGGACAGTTTAGCTCCTACGAGCAGTACTTC
CASSSTGQFSSYEQYF
>TRBD1|TRBJ2-7|.|TRBV28
TGTGCCAGCAGCGGTACAGGGGACGAGCAGTACTTC
CASSGTGDEQYF
>.|TRBJ2-3|.|TRBV5-4
TGTGCCAGCAGCTTGGCGGGGCGACTAGTCCAAGACACAGATACGCAGTATTTT
CASSLAGRLVQDTDTQYF
>.|TRBJ1-2|.|TRBV14
TGTGCCAGCAGCCGGGACACAAAAGGCTATGGCTACACCTTC
CASSRDTKGYGYTF
>.|TRBJ1-2|.|TRBV21-1
.
CASSKEVGTGSGYGYTF
>.|TRBJ2-7|.|TRBV21-1
TGTGCCAGCAGCTCCGATCACCCGCGCGGGAGCCCCCACGAGCAGTACTTC
CASSSDHPRGSPHEQYF
>TRBD2|TRBJ2-3|.|TRBV30
TGTGCCTTCGGGACTAGCGGCACAGATACGCAGTATTTT
CAFGTSGTDTQYF
>TRBD1|TRBJ1-5|.|TRBV5-8
TGTGCCAGCAGCCTTCGGGACAGCCATCAGCCCCAGCATTTT
CASSLRDSHQPQHF
>.|TRBJ1-1|.|TRBV28
TGTGCCAGCGGACATCCCCGCTGGGGGGGCAACACTGAAGCTTTCTTT
CASGHPRWGGNTEAFF
>TRBD2|TRBJ2-3|.|TRBV7-3
TGTGCCAGCAGCTTGATAGCGGGGACAACGACAGATACGCAGTATTTT
CASSLIAGTTTDTQYF
>TRBD1|TRBJ2-2|once|TRBV5-4
TGTGCCAGCAGCCTCACAGGGACAGCGAACACCGGGGAGCTGTTTTTT
CASSLTGTANTGELFF
>.|TRBJ1-6|.|TRBV7-2
TGTGCCAGCAGCTTCGACAGTAAGAGTTCACCCCTCCACTTT
CASSFDSKSSPLHF
>.|TRBJ1-2|.|TRBV7-2
TGTGCCAGCAGCTTAACGGGAGGCGCTAACTATGGCTACACCTTC
CASSLTGGANYGYTF
>.|TRBJ2-7|.|TRBV10-2
TGCGCCAGCAGTCCTCGCTACGAGCAGTACTTC
CASSPRYEQYF
>.|TRBJ1-6|.|TRBV11-2
TGTGCCAGCAGGCAAATTGGGCAGAATAATTCACCCCTCCACTTT
CASRQIGQNNSPLHF
>.|TRBJ1-1|.|TRBV3-1/TRBV3-2
TGTGCCAGCAGCCATATGGTTGGGGCAGGAGCTTTCTTT
CASSHMVGAGAFF
>.|TRBJ2-3|.|TRBV5-3
TGTGCCAGAAGCTTGGCCGGGCGGGTAGATACGCAGTATTTT
CARSLAGRVDTQYF
>.|TRBJ1-2|.|TRBV7-9
TGTGCCAGCAGCCCTACAGCTCCTTATGGCTACACCTTC
CASSPTAPYGYTF
>TRBD1|TRBJ2-7|once|TRBV28
TGTGCCAGCATCCTACAGGGGCAGTCCTACGAGCAGTACTTC
CASILQGQSYEQYF
>TRBD1|TRBJ1-6|.|TRBV19
TGTGCCAGTTCGACAGGGGGTTCACCCCTCCACTTT
CASSTGGSPLHF
>.|TRBJ2-5|.|TRBV7-3
TGTGCCAGCAGTCGTTCAGGGTCCCCAAAAGAGACCCAGTACTTC
CASSRSGSPKETQYF
>.|TRBJ2-2|.|TRBV30
TGTGCCTGGAGTGATCAAAGGGGGTCCGGGGAGCTGTTTTTT
CAWSDQRGSGELFF
>.|TRBJ1-2|.|TRBV24-1
TGTGCCACCAGTGACCCGACAGTGCAGGGCTACACCTTC
CATSDPTVQGYTF
>.|TRBJ1-1|few|TRBV18
TGTGCCAGCCACACCTCGCAGGGATATTCCACTGAAGCTTTCTTT
CASHTSQGYSTEAFF
>TRBD1|TRBJ2-2|.|TRBV10-3
TGTGCCATCAGTATTGACAGGGGGCTCACCGGGGAGCTGTTTTTT
CAISIDRGLTGELFF
>TRBD1|TRBJ2-2|.|TRBV7-7
TGTGCCAGCAGCTCCTGGACAGGGACCGGGGAGCTGTTTTTT
CASSSWTGTGELFF
>TRBD1|TRBJ2-1|.|TRBV5-1
TGCGCCAGCAGTGGGACAGGGGCCAATCGCTCCTACAATGAGCAGTTCTTC
CASSGTGANRSYNEQFF
>.|TRBJ1-3|.|TRBV5-8
TGTGCCAGCAGCCTGACTCAACGAAACACCATATATTTT
CASSLTQRNTIYF
>TRBD2|TRBJ2-7|.|TRBV5-1
TGCGCCAGCAGACTGCGGGGGGTCCCCTCCTACGAGCAGTACTTC
CASRLRGVPSYEQYF
>.|TRBJ2-3|.|TRBV3-1/TRBV3-2
TGTGCCAGCAGCAACAGAGATACGCAGTATTTT
CASSNRDTQYF
>TRBD2|TRBJ2-5|.|TRBV9
TGTGCCAGCAGCTCCCGCCCCGGGAGGGGGGACGGAGAGACCCAGTACTTC
CASSSRPGRGDGETQYF
>TRBD1|TRBJ2-1|.|TRBV27
TGTGCCACCGATAGAGGCCTCCAGGGGGCGAGGTACAATGAGCAGTTCTTC
CATDRGLQGARYNEQFF
>.|TRBJ2-7|.|TRBV28
TGTGCCAGCAGTTTTTCTGGCAGAGGCTACGAGCAGTACTTC
CASSFSGRGYEQYF
>TRBD1|TRBJ1-6|.|TRBV6-5
TGTGCCAGCAGTCCGGACAGGGCGAATTCACCCCTCCACTTT
CASSPDRANSPLHF
>TRBD2|TRBJ2-5|.|TRBV5-1
TGCGCCAGCAGCTTTCCCCAGACTAGCGGAGAAACCGGGTTCCAAGAGACCCAGTACTTC
CASSFPQTSGETGFQETQYF
>.|TRBJ1-5|.|TRBV6-4
TGTGCCAGCTTGGGGAACAGGGAGCATCAGCCCCAGCATTTT
CASLGNREHQPQHF
>TRBD1|TRBJ1-2|.|TRBV3-1/TRBV3-2
TGTGCCAGCAGCCCCCAGGGGGGAAGAGGTGGCTACACCTTC
CASSPQGGRGGYTF
>.|TRBJ1-1|.|TRBV7-2
TGTGCCAGCAGCTACGGGGGGACGATGAACACTGAAGCTTTCTTT
CASSYGGTMNTEAFF
>TRBD1|TRBJ1-1|.|TRBV13
TGTGCCAGCAGCGCGACAGGGGGGTCTGAAGCTTTCTTT
CASSATGGSEAFF
>TRBD1|TRBJ2-5|few|TRBV5-8
TGTGCCAGCAGCCTAGACAGGGGGCCCCAAGAGACCCAGTACTTC
CASSLDRGPQETQYF
>.|TRBJ2-5|.|TRBV19
TGTGCCAGTAGAGAGGGTGAGGAGACCCAGTACTTC
CASREGEETQYF
>TRBD1|TRBJ1-2|.|TRBV2
TGTGCCAGCAGTGAAGAGACAGGGGATGGCTACACCTTC
CASSEETGDGYTF
>.|TRBJ2-3|.|TRBV30
TGTGCCTGGAGTGTCTCTTTACTTCCAACAGATACGCAGTATTTT
CAWSVSLLPTDTQYF
>.|TRBJ2-5|.|TRBV7-3
TGTGCCAGCAGCCCTGGGGGGGGCGCGACAGAGACCCAGTACTTC
CASSPGGGATETQYF